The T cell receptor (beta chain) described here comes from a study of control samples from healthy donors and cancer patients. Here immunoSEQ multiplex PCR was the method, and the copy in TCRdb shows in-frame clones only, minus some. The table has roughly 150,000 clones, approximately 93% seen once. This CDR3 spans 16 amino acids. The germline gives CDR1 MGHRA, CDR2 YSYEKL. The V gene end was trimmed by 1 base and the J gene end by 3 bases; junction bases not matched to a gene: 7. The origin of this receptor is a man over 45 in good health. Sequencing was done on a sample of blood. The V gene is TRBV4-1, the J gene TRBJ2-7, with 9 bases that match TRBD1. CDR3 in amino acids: CASSQGRGQGSYEQYF. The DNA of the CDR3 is TGCGCCAGCAGCCAAGGAAGGGGACAGGGCAGCTACGAGCAGTACTTC.